The 28 T cell receptor beta chains given below trace back to one sample, sequenced in a study of T-cell memory formation after mild COVID-19 (TCRdb year 2021). Libraries were made using 5' RACE. The sample was run on an Illumina NovaSeq 6000. Starting from the raw public reads, TCRdb applied fastp trimming at Q25, assembled clones with MiXCR and retained in-frame beta chains. Records with the same CDR3 protein are collapsed into one entry carrying the most frequent genes and DNA. Across this sample there are more than 350,000 distinct CDR3 sequences, with approximately 16% seen only once. Clones ranked in the top ten supply 20% to 25% of the sample. The sequencing input was PBMCs or a T cell subset sorted from them (not recorded which). All receptors derive from a man between 18 and 35 years old who had mild COVID-19 (a few samples of this study predate the infection). The sample titles of this study are shuffled in the database, so cell type and time point are left out; the donor was told from shared clones.

This clonotype was found a few times. The chain combines TRBV12-3 or TRBV12-4 with TRBJ1-2; D ambiguous. V lost 6 bases and J lost 8, with 7 bases in between. The CDR3 runs 10 residues. In DNA, the CDR3 is TGTGCCAGCAGCAGATCCGGCTACACCTTC. It translates to CASSRSGYTF.

The V gene is TRBV2, the J gene TRBJ2-3, with D tentatively TRBD2 (5 bases). The CDR3 spans 15 residues. Between the trimmed V and J ends, which lost 3 bases and 0 bases, there was a span of 10 bases. CDR1 and CDR2 (germline): SNHLY, FYNNEI. The CDR3 here is CASSEEDHSTDTQYF. The CDR3 nucleotides read TGTGCCAGCAGTGAGGAGGACCACAGCACAGATACGCAGTATTTT. Full variable domain (missing parts from reference TRBV2 and TRBJ2-3): EPEVTQTPSHQVTQMGQEVILRCVPISNHLYFYWYRQILGQKVEFLVSFYNNEISEKSEIFDDQFSVERPDGSNFTLKIRSTKLEDSAMYFCASSEEDHSTDTQYFGPGTRLTVL.

This clonotype came up a few times. The chain employs TRBV4-3 and TRBJ2-5; D uncertain. The germline V and J ends were trimmed by 3 bases and 4 bases, with 12 bases remaining between them. CDR3 length equals 14 residues. Looked up from germline, CDR1 is LGHNA and CDR2 is YSLEER. CDR3 residues: CASSHATGGETQYF. The CDR3 DNA reads as TGCGCCAGCAGCCATGCGACGGGTGGAGAGACCCAGTACTTC.

The chain is built from TRBV6-2 or TRBV6-3 and TRBJ2-3; D gene unclear. Trimming shortened V by 6 bases and J by 2 bases, and 18 bases separated the two germline ends. CDR3 length: 16 residues. The germline gives CDR1 MNHEY, CDR2 SVGEGT. CDR3 region: CASRNKTARYTDTQYF. CDR3 in DNA: TGTGCCAGCAGAAACAAGACTGCTCGATACACAGATACGCAGTATTTT.

A few counts support this clonotype. This chain connects TRBV5-1 to TRBJ2-5; D is undetermined. Germline values: CDR1 SGHRS, CDR2 YFSETQ. V gave up 3 bases and J gave up 2 bases, with 11 bases separating them. This CDR3 spans 14 amino acids. DNA of the CDR3: TGCGCCAGCAGCTCTGGAAGAGGTCAAGAGACCCAGTACTTC. This sequence encodes CASSSGRGQETQYF.

The chain links TRBV15 to TRBJ2-2; D is perhaps TRBD1 (5 bases). V was shortened by 4 bases and J by 4 bases, with 7 bases between the two germline ends. This CDR3 has 13 amino acids. CDR1 is LNHNV and CDR2 is YYDKDF in the germline V gene (reference sequence). Written as DNA, the CDR3 is TGTGCCACCAGCAAAGACAGCACCGGGGAGCTGTTTTTT. This sequence encodes CATSKDSTGELFF.

The chain links TRBV5-1 to TRBJ1-2; D remains unclear. CDR3 length: 15 amino acids. The V gene lost 2 bases and the J gene lost 2 bases, with 13 bases spanning the gap. Germline V lookup: CDR1 SGHRS, CDR2 YFSETQ. The CDR3 sequence is CASSLKDGANYGYTF. The DNA of the CDR3 is TGCGCCAGCAGCTTAAAAGACGGAGCCAACTATGGCTACACCTTC.

The V call is TRBV5-1, the J call TRBJ1-6, with D maybe TRBD1 (5 bases). This CDR3 has 14 amino acids. Trimming pared 3 bases from V and 10 bases from J, leaving 14 bases between. The germline CDR1 and CDR2 sequences are SGHRS and YFSETQ. The CDR3 sequence is CASSSAGKGSPLHF. The CDR3 DNA reads as TGCGCCAGCAGCTCGGCAGGGAAGGGATCACCCCTCCACTTT.

The J gene is TRBJ2-1, the V gene TRBV7-2, with D perhaps matching TRBD2 (6 bases). With 5 bases removed from V and 8 bases from J, the gap between germline ends came to 16 bases. CDR1 and CDR2 (germline): SGHTA, FQGNSA. There are 14 residues in the CDR3. The CDR3 region is CASSRSGTPDEQFF. DNA of the CDR3: TGTGCCAGCAGCCGCTCCGGGACTCCCGATGAGCAGTTCTTC. Full variable domain (remainder filled in from reference TRBV7-2 and TRBJ2-1): GAGVSQSPSNKVTEKGKDVELRCDPISGHTALYWYRQSLGQGLEFLIYFQGNSAPDKSGLPSDRFSAERTGGSVSTLTIQRTQQEDSAVYLCASSRSGTPDEQFFGPGTRLTVL.

This clonotype was seen more than once but under ten times. The gene calls are TRBV5-1 and TRBJ2-3, with 14 positions matching TRBD2. Germline V gives CDR1 SGHRS, CDR2 YFSETQ. J was trimmed by 6 bases and V by 1 base; bases with no gene match: 10. This CDR3 comprises 18 residues. CDR3 bases: TGCGCCAGCAGCTTGCCCGGACTAGCGGGGGGAGTCGCCGATACGCAGTATTTT. Translation: CASSLPGLAGGVADTQYF.

The chain links TRBV12-3 or TRBV12-4 to TRBJ2-5; D call uncertain. The CDR3 runs 17 residues. With 2 bases removed from V and 4 bases from J, the gap between germline ends came to 20 bases. The DNA of the CDR3 is TGTGCCAGCAGTTTAAAGGTTCGTGAAGGGCCTGGAGAGACCCAGTACTTC. It yields the protein CASSLKVREGPGETQYF.

V and J are TRBV12-5 and TRBJ2-1; 7 bases align to TRBD2. The CDR3 extends over 14 amino acids. Per the germline V gene, CDR1 is LGHNT and CDR2 is FRNRAP. V lost 1 base and J lost 9; bases outside the gene matches: 6. This CDR3 is CASGLGLATGEQFF. The CDR3 region has the DNA TGTGCTAGTGGTTTGGGACTAGCAACGGGTGAGCAGTTCTTC.

The chain employs TRBV5-1 and TRBJ2-5; D uncertain. The CDR3 spans 13 residues. Between the trimmed V and J ends, which lost 0 bases and 5 bases, there was a span of 8 bases. The germline V gene encodes CDR1 SGHRS and CDR2 YFSETQ. CDR3: CASSLVGYETQYF. The CDR3 bases are TGCGCCAGCAGCTTGGTAGGGTATGAGACCCAGTACTTC.

The gene calls are TRBV7-2 and TRBJ1-1; unclear D gene. Germline values: CDR1 SGHTA, CDR2 FQGNSA. V lost 2 bases and J 10 bases, leaving 14 bases between the germline ends. This CDR3 contains 13 residues. CDR3 DNA: TGTGCCAGCAGCTTAAGCCCCACGGAGGGAGCTTTCTTT. Amino acid sequence: CASSLSPTEGAFF.

The chain employs TRBV20-1 and TRBJ2-3; 8 bases map to TRBD2. The trim removed 5 bases at V and 6 bases at J, leaving 10 bases unmatched. The germline V gene has CDR1 DFQATT and CDR2 SNEGSKA (reference sequence). The CDR3 spans 14 residues. The CDR3 region has the DNA TGCAGTGCTGATACGGGACTAGTTAGCGATACGCAGTATTTT. Translation: CSADTGLVSDTQYF.

This clonotype has only a few counts. V usage is TRBV5-1 and J usage is TRBJ1-1; 8 bases are a match to TRBD1. Germline values: CDR1 SGHRS, CDR2 YFSETQ. The CDR3 is 17 residues long. V was pared by 1 base and J by 6 bases, with 14 bases of the junction left unmatched. The CDR3 DNA is TGCGCCAGCAGCTTGAGCCCCGGACAGGGTCTAATGGCTGAAGCTTTCTTT. Protein sequence: CASSLSPGQGLMAEAFF.

V usage is TRBV5-1 and J usage is TRBJ2-2; no definite D call. The ends were cut back, 0 bases at V and 4 bases at J, with 10 bases in the middle. The CDR3 loop spans 15 amino acids. Germline CDR1 and CDR2: SGHRS and YFSETQ. The CDR3 DNA sequence: TGCGCCAGCAGCTTGGAGGTGGGCCTCACCGGGGAGCTGTTTTTT. Protein sequence: CASSLEVGLTGELFF.

This clonotype has just a few counts. The chain carries TRBV6-5 and TRBJ1-1; unclear D gene. In germline, CDR1 is MNHEY, CDR2 SVGAGI. V was pared by 0 bases and J by 3 bases, with 11 bases between. The CDR3 contains 15 residues. CDR3 in DNA: TGTGCCAGCAGTTACTCGCACCTGATTTACACTGAAGCTTTCTTT. Protein product: CASSYSHLIYTEAFF.

Only a few counts were recorded for this clonotype. The V and J genes are TRBV24-1 and TRBJ1-2, with TRBD1 matching 10 bases. This CDR3 has 14 amino acids. The germline CDR1 and CDR2 sequences are KGHDR and SFDVKD. J gave up 2 bases and V 9 bases, and 5 bases lay outside the gene matches. CDR3 protein: CATAGTGDNYGYTF. In DNA, the CDR3 is TGTGCCACCGCGGGGACAGGGGACAACTATGGCTACACCTTC.

This chain links TRBV5-1 with TRBJ1-1, with 7 bases that match TRBD1. The CDR3 spans 15 residues. V shed 1 base, J shed 3 bases, and the junction held 6 bases outside the gene matches. CDR1 and CDR2 (germline): SGHRS, YFSETQ. CDR3 protein: CASSLTGQRDTEAFF. CDR3 nucleotide sequence: TGCGCCAGCAGCTTGACGGGACAGAGGGACACTGAAGCTTTCTTT.

This chain joins TRBV7-9 and TRBJ1-6; D gene ambiguous. The length of the CDR3 is 11 residues. The V gene lost 5 bases and the J gene lost 10 bases, with 6 bases spanning the gap. The V gene's germline CDR1 is SEHNR and CDR2 FQNEAQ (reference sequence). The CDR3 DNA reads as TGTGCCAGCAGCCCCTGGTCACCCCTCCACTTT. It yields the protein CASSPWSPLHF. The full variable domain, rest sourced from reference TRBV7-9 and TRBJ1-6, is DTGVSQNPRHKITKRGQNVTFRCDPISEHNRLYWYRQTLGQGPEFLTYFQNEAQLEKSRLLSDRFSAERPKGSFSTLEIQRTEQGDSAMYLCASSPWSPLHFGNGTRLTVT.

This clonotype showed up just a few times. This chain uses TRBV7-6 with TRBJ2-2; 7 nucleotides match TRBD1. The ends lost 6 bases at V and 4 bases at J; junction bases unmatched: 5. The CDR3 consists of 14 residues. Germline V gene lookup returns CDR1 SGHVS and CDR2 FNYEAQ. The CDR3 loop is CASRRQGGTGELFF. For the CDR3, the DNA is TGTGCCAGCAGAAGACAGGGCGGCACCGGGGAGCTGTTTTTT.

The chain carries TRBV18 and TRBJ2-5, with D unclear. V was trimmed by 4 bases and J by 0 bases, leaving 6 bases between them. This CDR3 has 13 residues. Per the germline V gene, CDR1 is KGHSH and CDR2 is LQKENI. In nucleotides, the CDR3 is TGTGCCAGCTCACAGGGCAACCAAGAGACCCAGTACTTC. Translated: CASSQGNQETQYF.

This clonotype was seen at least ten times. The rearrangement joins TRBV29-1 to TRBJ2-3; TRBD1 aligns across 9 bases. V gave up 6 bases and J gave up 4 bases; unmatched junction bases: 5. Germline V lookup: CDR1 SQVTM, CDR2 ANQGSEA. The length of the CDR3 is 13 residues. CDR3 amino acids: CSVYRGLPDTQYF. In DNA, the CDR3 is TGCAGCGTCTACAGGGGGCTGCCAGATACGCAGTATTTT.

This clonotype was counted ten times or more. The V call is TRBV5-1, the J call TRBJ1-1; D remains unclear. CDR1 is SGHRS, CDR2 YFSETQ, per germline. Trimming cost V 4 bases and J 10 bases, with 23 bases left between them. The CDR3 extends over 15 amino acids. The CDR3 is CASSPGHRQGFLAFF. CDR3 nucleotides: TGCGCCAGCAGCCCGGGCCATCGACAAGGGTTTCTAGCTTTCTTT.

This clonotype was observed many times. The CDR3 sequence is CASSQDLGVLTF. The CDR3 DNA is TGTGCCAGCAGCCAAGATCTAGGGGTCCTGACTTTC. This chain connects TRBV3-1 to TRBJ2-6; D not certain. CDR3 length: 12 residues. V lost 0 bases and J lost 13, with 7 bases in between. Germline V gene sequence: CDR1 LGHDT, CDR2 YNNKEL (reference sequence).

V usage is TRBV27 and J usage is TRBJ1-6; D might be TRBD1 (6 bases). CDR3 size: 15 residues. V was cut by 5 bases and J by 7 bases, with 15 bases left in between. Per the germline V gene, CDR1 is MNHEY and CDR2 is SMNVEV (reference sequence). The CDR3 loop reads CASSPGQTGNSPLHF. CDR3 DNA sequence: TGTGCCAGCAGTCCAGGACAGACGGGGAATTCACCCCTCCACTTT.

Ten or more counts support this clonotype. The V call is TRBV7-2, the J call TRBJ2-5; D is undetermined. This CDR3 spans 12 amino acids. Germline CDR1 and CDR2: SGHTA and FQGNSA. Trimming removed 7 bases at V and 7 bases at J, with 13 bases between. Here the CDR3 reads CASTPVKGTQYF. The CDR3 nucleotides read TGTGCCAGCACCCCGGTGAAGGGGACCCAGTACTTC.